The T cell receptor (beta chain) described here comes from a study of shared clonotypes between healthy human individuals. CDR3 size: 15 residues. After removal of 1 base from V and 4 bases from J, the junction contained 5 bases not matched to a gene. Per germline, CDR1 SNHLY and CDR2 FYNNEI. Produced via immunoSEQ multiplex PCR; TCRdb's table is partial and in-frame only. The sample has some 2,500,000 clones; more than 85% are singletons. Donation came from healthy HIV-negative adults that had no recent acute infections or vaccinations. Every one of the donors was a Caucasian adult that lived in Nashville, Tennessee.

This chain links TRBV2 with TRBJ2-3; 7 bases line up with TRBD2. The sequence derives from a young man in good health. Some clones in this sample may be carry-over from other donors' samples. Sequencing was performed on naive CD4+ T cells from PBMCs. Subset meaning: CD45RA+ positively selected. The CDR3 here is CASSEGGRAADTQYF. The CDR3 DNA is TGTGCCAGCAGTGAAGGGGGGAGGGCCGCAGATACGCAGTATTTT.